The 3 T cell receptor beta chains below were found in one sample sequenced in a study of vaccination and CD4 T cells after COVID-19. Cultured CD4+ T-cell DNA underwent Oncomine TCR Beta short-read sequencing. MiXCR, applied by TCRdb to the PCR reads, yields one record per CDR3 protein. The sample has almost 20,000 distinct CDR3 sequences, 55% seen once. Specified treatment: approximately 9-day PBMC culture with coronavirus spike peptide pools or control peptides (ViraFEST assay). Antigens of these TCRs are unknown. The sample was CD4+ T cells from blood, cultured in vitro. All receptors derive from a human donor who had recovered from COVID-19.

The genes are TRBV6-5 and TRBJ1-1, with D possibly being TRBD1 (6 bases). There are 13 residues in the CDR3. The V end lost 2 bases, the J end lost 10 bases, and 14 bases lay between the germline ends. Germline V gene lookup returns CDR1 MNHEY and CDR2 SVGAGI. The CDR3, as DNA: TGTGCCAGCAGTTACGAGGGGGATTTGTCAGCTTTCTTT. Amino acid sequence: CASSYEGDLSAFF.

This clonotype was seen a few times. This chain links TRBV27 with TRBJ2-1; tentatively, D is TRBD2 (6 bases). Per germline, CDR1 MNHEY and CDR2 SMNVEV (reference sequence). The CDR3 has 15 residues. Trimming took 7 bases from V and 3 from J, leaving 16 bases between them. DNA for the CDR3: TGTGCCAGCATCCCACGGGCGGGGAGCTACAATGAGCAGTTCTTC. Protein sequence: CASIPRAGSYNEQFF.

The chain recombines TRBV11-2 with TRBJ2-5; 9 bases fit TRBD2. The germline V gene has CDR1 SGHAT and CDR2 FQNNGV. This CDR3 contains 16 residues. The trim removed 4 bases at V and 4 bases at J, leaving 10 bases unmatched. CDR3 loop: CASSSPETSGGETQYF. The CDR3 DNA reads as TGTGCCAGCAGCTCCCCAGAGACTAGCGGAGGAGAGACCCAGTACTTC.